This is a list of T cell receptor beta chains from one sample in a study of a mutant IDH1 vaccine in newly diagnosed glioma. The antigens for these receptors are not known. Measured with immunoSEQ multiplex PCR; TCRdb has only the in-frame clones, and not every one. The repertoire holds around 100,000 clones, with 85% to 90% as singletons. The starting material was PBMCs, obtained from a glioma patient whose treatment included an IDH1 peptide vaccine. The receptors were gathered from a woman between 50 and 59 years old with glioma. Both conserved end residues are part of each CDR3. D genes are given only for firm matches. Rows may omit the clone size; those that give it use once, few, many or a size class.

D gene: .
clone size: .
J gene: TRBJ2-1
V gene: TRBV12-5
CDR3 protein: CASAAGRRGNEQFF
CDR3 DNA: TGTGCTAGTGCCGCGGGGCGGCGAGGGAATGAGCAGTTCTTC

D gene: .
clone size: .
J gene: TRBJ1-2
V gene: TRBV6-1
CDR3 protein: CASSESRDRGYTF
CDR3 DNA: TGTGCCAGCAGTGAGAGCAGGGACCGTGGCTACACCTTC

D gene: TRBD1
clone size: few
J gene: TRBJ2-6
V gene: TRBV5-8
CDR3 protein: CALPGQGVSGANVLTF
CDR3 DNA: TGTGCCTTGCCGGGACAGGGTGTTTCTGGGGCCAACGTCCTGACTTTC

D gene: .
clone size: .
J gene: TRBJ2-7
V gene: TRBV4-1
CDR3 protein: CASSQPSTGYEQYF
CDR3 DNA: TGCGCCAGCAGCCAGCCCTCGACCGGCTACGAGCAGTACTTC

D gene: .
clone size: .
J gene: TRBJ1-4
V gene: TRBV18
CDR3 protein: CASSPRGTSTNEKLFF
CDR3 DNA: TGTGCCAGCTCACCGCGTGGAACTTCGACTAATGAAAAACTGTTTTTT

D gene: TRBD2
clone size: .
J gene: TRBJ2-2
V gene: TRBV19
CDR3 protein: CASFRQGLAGASGELFF
CDR3 DNA: TGTGCCAGTTTCCGACAGGGACTAGCGGGAGCTAGCGGGGAGCTGTTTTTT

D gene: .
clone size: once
J gene: TRBJ1-5
V gene: TRBV7-9
CDR3 protein: CASSLKGSNQPQHF
CDR3 DNA: TGTGCCAGCAGCTTAAAGGGGAGCAATCAGCCCCAGCATTTT

D gene: TRBD1
clone size: .
J gene: TRBJ1-5
V gene: TRBV6-6
CDR3 protein: CASSYGTADQPQHF
CDR3 DNA: TGTGCCAGCAGTTACGGGACAGCGGATCAGCCCCAGCATTTT

D gene: .
clone size: .
J gene: TRBJ2-1
V gene: TRBV27
CDR3 protein: CASSQYNEQFF
CDR3 DNA: TGTGCCAGCAGTCAATACAATGAGCAGTTCTTC

D gene: .
clone size: .
J gene: TRBJ2-2
V gene: TRBV6-6
CDR3 protein: CASITGSSNTGELFF
CDR3 DNA: TGTGCCAGCATTACAGGGTCCTCGAACACCGGGGAGCTGTTTTTT

D gene: .
clone size: .
J gene: TRBJ1-2
V gene: TRBV6-6
CDR3 protein: CASSKDGGNYGYTF
CDR3 DNA: TGTGCCAGCAGTAAGGACGGTGGTAACTATGGCTACACCTTC

D gene: TRBD1
clone size: .
J gene: TRBJ2-7
V gene: TRBV27
CDR3 protein: CASSPGQGYEQYF
CDR3 DNA: TGTGCCAGCAGCCCGGGACAGGGGTACGAGCAGTACTTC

D gene: .
clone size: .
J gene: TRBJ1-5
V gene: TRBV30
CDR3 protein: CAWSFRGNQPQHF
CDR3 DNA: TGTGCCTGGAGTTTCAGGGGTAATCAGCCCCAGCATTTT

D gene: .
clone size: .
J gene: TRBJ1-1
V gene: TRBV9
CDR3 protein: CASSPWVQNAEAFF
CDR3 DNA: TGTGCCAGCAGCCCTTGGGTGCAGAACGCTGAAGCTTTCTTT

D gene: .
clone size: .
J gene: TRBJ2-7
V gene: TRBV11-2
CDR3 protein: CASSTRDGPYEQYF
CDR3 DNA: TGTGCCAGCAGCACCCGGGACGGCCCCTACGAGCAGTACTTC

D gene: TRBD2
clone size: .
J gene: TRBJ2-1
V gene: TRBV27
CDR3 protein: CASSPGTSGRGGQFF
CDR3 DNA: TGTGCCAGCAGTCCGGGGACTAGCGGGAGGGGGGGGCAGTTCTTC

D gene: .
clone size: .
J gene: TRBJ2-5
V gene: TRBV7-9
CDR3 protein: CASSFLRETQYF
CDR3 DNA: TGTGCCAGCAGCTTTTTACGCGAGACCCAGTACTTC

D gene: .
clone size: .
J gene: TRBJ1-1
V gene: TRBV12-5
CDR3 protein: CASGSDSDTEAFF
CDR3 DNA: TGTGCTAGTGGTTCGGACAGTGACACTGAAGCTTTCTTT

D gene: .
clone size: .
J gene: TRBJ1-3
V gene: TRBV7-9
CDR3 protein: CASSLDPGISGNTIYF
CDR3 DNA: TGTGCCAGCAGCTTAGATCCGGGGATCTCTGGAAACACCATATATTTT

D gene: .
clone size: .
J gene: TRBJ2-7
V gene: TRBV4-1
CDR3 protein: CASSQGRGISYEQYF
CDR3 DNA: TGCGCCAGCAGCCAAGGCCGGGGGATTTCCTACGAGCAGTACTTC

D gene: TRBD1
clone size: .
J gene: TRBJ1-1
V gene: TRBV6-6
CDR3 protein: CASRRWDGQGYLAFF
CDR3 DNA: TGTGCCAGCAGACGGTGGGACGGACAGGGGTATCTAGCTTTCTTT

D gene: .
clone size: .
J gene: TRBJ1-1
V gene: TRBV5-8
CDR3 protein: CASSFLTQTVANTEAFF
CDR3 DNA: TGTGCCAGCAGCTTTCTGACCCAAACCGTCGCCAACACTGAAGCTTTCTTT

D gene: .
clone size: .
J gene: TRBJ1-2
V gene: TRBV28
CDR3 protein: CASSPTSHGYTF
CDR3 DNA: TGTGCCAGCAGTCCTACTTCACATGGCTACACCTTC

D gene: .
clone size: .
J gene: TRBJ2-7
V gene: TRBV11-2
CDR3 protein: CASSLVGFSTYEQYF
CDR3 DNA: TGTGCCAGCAGCTTAGTCGGGTTTTCTACCTACGAGCAGTACTTC

D gene: TRBD2
clone size: .
J gene: TRBJ2-7
V gene: TRBV19
CDR3 protein: CASSISGVAYEQYF
CDR3 DNA: TGTGCCAGTAGTATTAGCGGGGTCGCCTACGAGCAGTACTTC

D gene: TRBD1
clone size: .
J gene: TRBJ2-1
V gene: TRBV6-1
CDR3 protein: CASRDRTGDEQFF
CDR3 DNA: TGTGCCAGCAGGGACAGGACAGGGGATGAGCAGTTCTTC

D gene: TRBD2
clone size: few
J gene: TRBJ2-5
V gene: TRBV5-1
CDR3 protein: CASSLALGLAGEETQYF
CDR3 DNA: TGCGCCAGCAGCTTAGCCCTGGGACTAGCGGGAGAAGAGACCCAGTACTTC

D gene: .
clone size: .
J gene: TRBJ1-3
V gene: TRBV15
CDR3 protein: CATSRDKDYEGTIYF
CDR3 DNA: TGTGCCACCAGCAGAGATAAAGACTACGAAGGAACCATATATTTT

D gene: TRBD1
clone size: .
J gene: TRBJ1-2
V gene: TRBV5-4
CDR3 protein: CASSFVGGLYGYTF
CDR3 DNA: TGTGCCAGCAGCTTTGTAGGGGGCCTCTATGGCTACACCTTC

D gene: .
clone size: .
J gene: TRBJ2-1
V gene: TRBV18
CDR3 protein: CASSLQGHNEQFF
CDR3 DNA: TGTGCCAGCTCTCTCCAGGGGCACAATGAGCAGTTCTTC

D gene: .
clone size: .
J gene: TRBJ2-1
V gene: TRBV5-1
CDR3 protein: CASSLDWTYNEQFF
CDR3 DNA: TGCGCCAGCAGCCTGGACTGGACCTACAATGAGCAGTTCTTC

D gene: TRBD1
clone size: .
J gene: TRBJ1-5
V gene: TRBV6-6
CDR3 protein: CASSAGQGGVRQPQHF
CDR3 DNA: TGTGCCAGCAGCGCCGGACAGGGAGGGGTCAGGCAGCCCCAGCATTTT

D gene: TRBD2
clone size: .
J gene: TRBJ2-1
V gene: TRBV28
CDR3 protein: CASRSGGSPEYNEQFF
CDR3 DNA: TGTGCCAGCAGGTCGGGAGGGTCCCCGGAGTACAATGAGCAGTTCTTC

D gene: TRBD1
clone size: .
J gene: TRBJ2-5
V gene: TRBV9
CDR3 protein: CASSDPGTGGQETQYF
CDR3 DNA: TGTGCCAGCAGCGACCCCGGGACAGGGGGACAAGAGACCCAGTACTTC

D gene: TRBD1
clone size: few
J gene: TRBJ1-1
V gene: TRBV5-4
CDR3 protein: CASSLDRGNTEAFF
CDR3 DNA: TGTGCCAGCAGCTTGGACAGGGGCAACACTGAAGCTTTCTTT

D gene: .
clone size: .
J gene: TRBJ2-7
V gene: TRBV27
CDR3 protein: CASSLGGALYEQYF
CDR3 DNA: TGTGCCAGCAGTTTAGGGGGAGCCCTCTACGAGCAGTACTTC

D gene: .
clone size: few
J gene: TRBJ2-2
V gene: TRBV7-8
CDR3 protein: CASSLGTENTGELFF
CDR3 DNA: TGTGCCAGCAGCTTAGGGACAGAGAACACCGGGGAGCTGTTTTTT

D gene: .
clone size: .
J gene: TRBJ1-5
V gene: TRBV10-2
CDR3 protein: CASSESRGGSNQPQHF
CDR3 DNA: TGCGCCAGCAGTGAGTCGAGGGGGGGTAGCAATCAGCCCCAGCATTTT

D gene: TRBD2
clone size: .
J gene: TRBJ2-7
V gene: TRBV2
CDR3 protein: CASSEASSGLYEQYF
CDR3 DNA: TGTGCCAGCAGTGAAGCTTCTAGCGGCCTCTACGAGCAGTACTTC

D gene: TRBD1
clone size: .
J gene: TRBJ1-2
V gene: TRBV28
CDR3 protein: CASSPGQGAHGYTF
CDR3 DNA: TGTGCCAGCAGTCCGGGACAGGGGGCCCATGGCTACACCTTC

D gene: TRBD1
clone size: .
J gene: TRBJ1-2
V gene: TRBV5-1
CDR3 protein: CASSSHTGEPNYGYTF
CDR3 DNA: TGCGCCAGCAGCTCACATACAGGGGAACCTAACTATGGCTACACCTTC

D gene: TRBD1
clone size: .
J gene: TRBJ1-1
V gene: TRBV2
CDR3 protein: CASRRQGGNTEAFF
CDR3 DNA: TGTGCCAGCAGGAGACAGGGAGGGAACACTGAAGCTTTCTTT

D gene: .
clone size: few
J gene: TRBJ1-6
V gene: TRBV14
CDR3 protein: CASSQVGRNSPLHF
CDR3 DNA: TGTGCCAGCAGCCAAGTAGGGAGGAATTCACCCCTCCACTTT

D gene: TRBD1
clone size: .
J gene: TRBJ1-2
V gene: TRBV5-1
CDR3 protein: CASSGGTGLTGYTF
CDR3 DNA: TGCGCCAGCAGCGGGGGGACAGGGTTGACTGGCTACACCTTC

D gene: .
clone size: .
J gene: TRBJ2-5
V gene: TRBV6-6
CDR3 protein: CASSYGTGAETQYF
CDR3 DNA: TGTGCCAGCAGTTACGGAACGGGGGCAGAGACCCAGTACTTC

D gene: TRBD1
clone size: .
J gene: TRBJ2-1
V gene: TRBV5-1
CDR3 protein: CASSGTGLGEQFF
CDR3 DNA: TGCGCCAGCAGCGGGACAGGGCTGGGTGAGCAGTTCTTC

D gene: .
clone size: .
J gene: TRBJ2-5
V gene: TRBV5-6
CDR3 protein: CASSSSWGQYF
CDR3 DNA: TGTGCCAGCAGCTCCTCCTGGGGGCAGTACTTC

D gene: .
clone size: .
J gene: TRBJ2-7
V gene: TRBV18
CDR3 protein: CASSPRLDEQYF
CDR3 DNA: TGTGCCAGCTCACCAAGGTTGGACGAGCAGTACTTC

D gene: TRBD2
clone size: .
J gene: TRBJ2-7
V gene: TRBV11-2
CDR3 protein: CASRKGLAGAFEQYF
CDR3 DNA: TGTGCCAGCAGAAAGGGGCTAGCGGGAGCCTTCGAGCAGTACTTC

D gene: TRBD1
clone size: .
J gene: TRBJ1-1
V gene: TRBV5-5
CDR3 protein: CASSKTDRVIGMWGAEAFF
CDR3 DNA: TGTGCCAGCAGTAAAACGGACAGGGTGATCGGTATGTGGGGGGCTGAAGCTTTCTTT

D gene: .
clone size: once
J gene: TRBJ2-7
V gene: TRBV21-1
CDR3 protein: CASFILGSSYEQYF
CDR3 DNA: TGTGCCAGCTTTATTCTCGGGAGCTCCTACGAGCAGTACTTC

D gene: .
clone size: .
J gene: TRBJ1-5
V gene: TRBV7-8
CDR3 protein: CASSLSQALHQPQHF
CDR3 DNA: TGTGCCAGCAGCTTAAGCCAGGCCTTGCATCAGCCCCAGCATTTT